This TCR beta chain was observed in a study of blood T cell repertoires in COVID-19 (dated by TCRdb to the early 2020s). In terms of the full investigation: Samples covering the acute and convalescent phases of COVID-19 were provided by collaborators in the United States, Italy and Spain. The prospective study material was composed of cDNA or gDNA derived from T cells, B-cell-depleted T cells, or PBMCs. Deeply sampled blood TCRbeta repertoires from subjects exposed to, actively infected with, or recovered from COVID-19 were included in the dataset. The repertoires were made available in a free public database intended to serve as a resource for research on the immune response to SARS-CoV-2. Samples were obtained from the ongoing ImmuneRACE study (first 160 participants) and from about 1,300 subjects provided by 6 global collaborators. The sample metadata nearly always contained a de-identified subject ID, COVID-19 status, age in years and sex. Where available, HLA class I and class II types were taken from metadata supplied by the sample provider and were not determined by assay-based typing.

TCRbeta CDR3 regions were amplified from genomic DNA by means of the immunoSEQ Assay, a bias-controlled multiplex PCR. As for the authors' bioinformatics: Nucleated cell counts per sample were estimated from amplification of reference gene primers within the assay. Sequence reads were collapsed and filtered to measure the absolute abundance of every unique TCRbeta CDR3 rearrangement. For each sample, productive Simpson clonality was calculated as the square root of Simpson's diversity index over productive rearrangements. Held by TCRdb, this immuneACCESS table contains in-frame sequences only and omits some clones. Under half of the omission traces to an unresolved V gene where checked; the cause of the rest is unknown. V and J calls and clone size are given by that table; D and trimming were obtained from the DNA. The table for this sample lists 350,000 to 550,000 clones; 87% of them were counted only once. Approximately 2% of the sample is taken by the ten largest.

Results and caveats for the whole study, not just this receptor: The amount of clinical and demographic metadata varied by source and participant and was provided uncurated.

Participants in the prospective study were aged roughly 18 to 89 years, lived in 20 to 30 United States geographic areas, and enrolled through a virtual design. In the prospective study, cohorts were assigned on the basis of participant-reported clinical history obtained from a screening survey and a study questionnaire. Each participant in the prospective study had whole blood, serum and a nasopharyngeal or oropharyngeal swab collected by mobile phlebotomists. Participants in the prospective study had the option to provide additional blood draws and questionnaires over a roughly 2-month period. Before DNA extraction, prospective study blood samples were shipped either frozen or at room temperature. As for this clone: Its antigen has not been determined. No much larger clonotype is one base removed from it; base qualities were not supplied.

The receptor was derived from a woman in her late teens or twenties with acute COVID-19. Sample: PBMCs or T cells enriched from blood (not recorded which).

The base sequence is TGTGCCATCAGCGGGGTGGAGTCCTACAATGAGCAGTTCTTC. This sequence encodes CAISGVESYNEQFF. The chain employs TRBV10-3 and TRBJ2-1; TRBD2 could be the D gene, as 5 bases match. The cysteine opens and the phenylalanine closes a CDR3 of 14 amino acids. The entry retains the CDR3 DNA only, 42 bases that are in frame from base 1. V was cut back by 6 bases and J by 1 base, leaving a gap of 10 bases between them. Per the germline V gene, ENHRY is the CDR1 and SYGVKD is the CDR2.